These 28 T cell receptor beta chains share one sample of origin, sequenced in a study of Ad26.COV2.S vaccination and SARS-CoV-2 variants. Treatment here: some 19 received Ad26.COV2.S at low or high dose, single or two shots; about 5 received placebo; per-sample allocation not given. Specimens were obtained on day 63 following the first vaccine or placebo injection. TCRdb's copy holds only in-frame clones and misses some; the assay was immunoSEQ multiplex PCR. Of roughly 380,000 clones listed, around 87% are singletons. The sample was peripheral blood, taken in a trial of Ad26.COV2.S vaccine versus placebo. The source is a person aged 18-60 years who received the Ad26.COV2.S COVID-19 vaccine or a placebo.

The chain is built from TRBV6-5 and TRBJ1-2, with D hard to call. Trimming cost V 2 bases and J 2 bases, with 12 bases left between them. Germline CDR1 reads MNHEY; CDR2 reads SVGAGI. This CDR3 contains 15 residues. In DNA, the CDR3 is TGTGCCAGCAGTTACGGCGTCAGGTCCAACTATGGCTACACCTTC. This translates into CASSYGVRSNYGYTF.

The chain combines TRBV7-9 with TRBJ2-3; TRBD2 matches at 10 bases. The CDR3 runs 15 residues. CDR1 and CDR2 (germline): SEHNR, FQNEAQ (reference sequence). Unmatched junction bases numbered 3, after V lost 5 bases and J lost 1 base. The CDR3 sequence is CASSQRGGRTDTQYF. CDR3 in DNA: TGTGCCAGCAGCCAGCGGGGGGGCCGCACAGATACGCAGTATTTT.

This chain joins TRBV11-3 and TRBJ2-7; TRBD1 matches at 7 bases. The CDR3 runs to 14 residues. V shed 3 bases and J 6 bases; nucleotides not matched to a gene: 8. CDR1 and CDR2 from the germline V gene are SGHNT and YENEEA. The CDR3 region is CASSFKSRGLEQYF. The CDR3 DNA follows: TGTGCCAGCAGCTTCAAGTCAAGGGGGCTCGAGCAGTACTTC.

This chain connects TRBV14 to TRBJ1-2; no clear D. Trimming shortened V by 0 bases and J by 1 base, and 18 bases separated the two germline ends. Germline lookup yields CDR1 SGHDN and CDR2 FVKESK. The CDR3 runs 18 residues. The CDR3 DNA reads TGTGCCAGCAGCCAAGAAAGGGTGCGAGGTGGAATTAACTATGGCTACACCTTC. Translation gives CASSQERVRGGINYGYTF. Drawing the rest from reference TRBV14 and TRBJ1-2, the complete variable domain is EAGVTQFPSHSVIEKGQTVTLRCDPISGHDNLYWYRRVMGKEIKFLLHFVKESKQDESGMPNNRFLAERTGGTYSTLKVQPAELEDSGVYFCASSQERVRGGINYGYTFGSGTRLTVV.

The rearrangement uses TRBV9 and TRBJ1-1; D gene unclear. Deletions cut 4 bases from V and 1 base from J, with 14 bases between. This CDR3 is built from 15 residues. Germline V gene lookup returns CDR1 SGDLS and CDR2 YYNGEE. The CDR3 spells CASSMEAGRNTEAFF. Written as DNA, the CDR3 is TGTGCCAGCAGCATGGAGGCCGGGAGGAACACTGAAGCTTTCTTT.

The CDR3 coding sequence is TGTGCCAGCAGCCGCCCCGGCCAGCGTCCCCGATATTACGAGCAGTACTTC. Residues: CASSRPGQRPRYYEQYF. The chain is built from TRBV5-5 and TRBJ2-7, with no clear D. Germline values: CDR1 SGHKS, CDR2 YYEKEE (reference sequence). The V end was cut by 4 bases, the J end by 4 bases, with 24 bases between. CDR3 length: 17 amino acids.

The chain uses TRBV4-2 and TRBJ2-3; D unclear. V gave up 1 base and J gave up 3 bases, with 11 bases separating them. Germline CDR1 reads LGHNA; CDR2 reads YNFKEQ. The CDR3 runs to 15 residues. The CDR3: CASSQAAQMTDTQYF. CDR3 nucleotide sequence: TGTGCCAGCAGCCAAGCAGCACAAATGACAGATACGCAGTATTTT.

CDR3 amino acids: CASTSLGADRYVGYTF. The CDR3, as DNA: TGTGCCAGCACTAGCTTAGGGGCGGACCGATACGTTGGCTACACCTTC. This chain links TRBV11-2 with TRBJ1-2; D is possibly TRBD1 (5 bases). The CDR3 has 16 residues. Trimming took 7 bases from V and 7 from J, leaving 25 bases between them. Looked up from germline, CDR1 is SGHAT and CDR2 is FQNNGV. Full variable domain (remainder filled in from reference TRBV11-2 and TRBJ1-2): EAGVAQSPRYKIIEKRQSVAFWCNPISGHATLYWYQQILGQGPKLLIQFQNNGVVDDSQLPKDRFSAERLKGVDSTLKIQPAKLEDSAVYLCASTSLGADRYVGYTFGSGTRLTVV.

The V gene is TRBV7-2, the J gene TRBJ2-2; weak D call: TRBD1 (6 bases). The CDR3 is made up of 15 amino acids. The germline V and J ends were trimmed by 1 base and 8 bases, with 14 bases remaining between them. CDR1 SGHTA and CDR2 FQGNSA come from the germline V gene. The CDR3 reads CASSLVQGRSGELFF. The DNA for the CDR3 is TGTGCCAGCAGCTTAGTCCAGGGGCGGTCGGGGGAGCTGTTTTTT.

The gene calls are TRBV7-9 and TRBJ1-5, with a possible D match to TRBD1 (6 bases). The CDR3 extends over 17 amino acids. With 4 bases removed from V and 8 bases from J, the gap between germline ends came to 24 bases. The germline gives CDR1 SEHNR, CDR2 FQNEAQ (reference sequence). The CDR3 DNA sequence: TGTGCCAGCAGCTCTACCCCCCAGGGGCTGAAGATAGAGCCCCAGCATTTT. Its protein is CASSSTPQGLKIEPQHF.

This clone was found once. The rearrangement joins TRBV4-3 to TRBJ1-2, with D possibly being TRBD1 (5 bases). Germline values: CDR1 LGHNA, CDR2 YSLEER. The CDR3 sequence is 14 residues long. V lost 1 base and J 4 bases, leaving 10 bases between the germline ends. The CDR3 nucleotides are TGCGCCAGCAGCCAAGGACAGCGACGCTATGGCTACACCTTC. It translates to CASSQGQRRYGYTF.

The V and J genes are TRBV5-1 and TRBJ2-7; the match to TRBD2 covers 8 bases. CDR3 length: 14 residues. With 0 bases clipped from V and 2 bases from J, the junction kept 1 base outside the gene matches. Per the germline V gene, CDR1 is SGHRS and CDR2 is YFSETQ. The CDR3 reads CASSLDGGAYEQYF. CDR3 nucleotides: TGCGCCAGCAGCTTGGACGGGGGGGCCTACGAGCAGTACTTC.

The chain combines TRBV29-1 with TRBJ1-1; D might be TRBD1 (5 bases). Trimming cost V 3 bases and J 5 bases, with 13 bases left between them. In germline, CDR1 is SQVTM, CDR2 ANQGSEA. The CDR3 consists of 13 residues. As DNA, the CDR3 is TGCAGCGTTGATGCAGGGCGGGGGACTGAAGCTTTCTTT. Amino acids: CSVDAGRGTEAFF.

The rearrangement uses TRBV4-1 and TRBJ1-2; TRBD1 agrees at 7 bases. This CDR3 spans 16 amino acids. Germline V CDR1 and CDR2: MGHRA, YSYEKL. The trim removed 0 bases at V and 2 bases at J, leaving 6 bases unmatched. In DNA, the CDR3 is TGCGCCAGCAGCCAAGAGGGACAGCTGCCGAACTATGGCTACACCTTC. Its protein product is CASSQEGQLPNYGYTF.

V and J are TRBV20-1 and TRBJ2-1; D may be TRBD2 (5 bases). CDR1 is DFQATT and CDR2 is SNEGSKA in the germline V gene (reference sequence). This CDR3 contains 12 residues. V lost 3 bases to trimming and J lost 12 bases, with 15 bases between them. This chain's CDR3 is CSASPSDSGQFF. For the CDR3, the DNA is TGCAGTGCTAGTCCTTCGGACTCCGGGCAGTTCTTC.

The chain links TRBV4-1 to TRBJ1-1; maybe TRBD1 (5 bases). Germline V gene sequence: CDR1 MGHRA, CDR2 YSYEKL. The length of the CDR3 is 18 residues. V gave up 3 bases and J gave up 4 bases, with 24 bases separating them. The CDR3 coding sequence is TGCGCCAGCAGCCACCCCGTCGGGGCGGACGGGGGGATCACTGAAGCTTTCTTT. Protein product: CASSHPVGADGGITEAFF.

The chain recombines TRBV3-1 (or the pseudogene TRBV3-2) with TRBJ1-1; weak D call: TRBD1 (5 bases). CDR3 size: 13 residues. CDR1 is LGHDT, CDR2 YNNKEL, per germline (reference sequence). V lost 2 bases and J 8 bases, leaving 12 bases between the germline ends. The CDR3 protein is CASSQTPGTEAFF. The DNA for the CDR3 is TGTGCCAGCAGCCAAACCCCAGGGACCGAAGCTTTCTTT.

This chain connects TRBV13 to TRBJ1-2; weak D call: TRBD1 (5 bases). Germline assignment: CDR1 PRHDT and CDR2 FYEKMQ (reference sequence). This CDR3 is 13 amino acids long. V lost 1 base and J 6 bases, leaving 9 bases between the germline ends. As DNA, the CDR3 is TGTGCCAGCAGCTTAGTCAGGGATCATGGCTACACCTTC. Translating it yields CASSLVRDHGYTF.

The chain links TRBV7-2 to TRBJ2-5; 10 bases agree with TRBD2. Germline V CDR1 and CDR2: SGHTA, FQGNSA. The V gene end was trimmed by 5 bases and the J gene end by 8 bases; junction bases not matched to a gene: 11. The CDR3 extends over 15 amino acids. As DNA, the CDR3 is TGTGCCAGCAGCCTAGGAAGGGCTAGCGGGGGAACCCAGTACTTC. It is translated as CASSLGRASGGTQYF. Full variable domain (rest looked up from reference TRBV7-2 and TRBJ2-5): GAGVSQSPSNKVTEKGKDVELRCDPISGHTALYWYRQSLGQGLEFLIYFQGNSAPDKSGLPSDRFSAERTGGSVSTLTIQRTQQEDSAVYLCASSLGRASGGTQYFGPGTRLLVL.

The chain employs TRBV7-2 and TRBJ1-2, with 10 bases lining up with TRBD1. J gave up 8 bases and V 1 base, and 7 bases lay outside the gene matches. Germline CDR1 is SGHTA and CDR2 is FQGNSA. The CDR3 totals 15 residues. The CDR3 nucleotides read TGTGCCAGCAGCTTAGTATGGGACAGGGGTAACGGCTACACCTTC. It yields the protein CASSLVWDRGNGYTF.

The chain couples TRBV13 to TRBJ1-1; 9 nucleotides agree with TRBD1. The CDR3 is 15 residues long. Germline V gene lookup returns CDR1 PRHDT and CDR2 FYEKMQ (reference sequence). J gave up 4 bases and V 8 bases, and 11 bases lay outside the gene matches. This CDR3 reads CASSRRTGAATEAFF. CDR3 sequence (DNA): TGTGCCAGCTCCCGACGGACAGGGGCGGCCACTGAAGCTTTCTTT.

The rearrangement uses TRBV12-5 and TRBJ2-4; 8 nucleotides align to TRBD1. V was pared by 1 base and J by 1 base, with 3 bases of the junction left unmatched. The CDR3 covers 16 residues. The germline CDR1 and CDR2 sequences are LGHNT and FRNRAP. Here the CDR3 reads CASGLERQGAKNIQYF. The CDR3 DNA reads TGTGCTAGTGGTTTGGAGCGACAGGGGGCCAAAAACATTCAGTACTTC. Full variable domain (remainder filled in from reference TRBV12-5 and TRBJ2-4): DARVTQTPRHKVTEMGQEVTMRCQPILGHNTVFWYRQTMMQGLELLAYFRNRAPLDDSGMPKDRFSAEMPDATLATLKIQPSEPRDSAVYFCASGLERQGAKNIQYFGAGTRLSVL.

The rearrangement joins TRBV7-9 to TRBJ1-1, with TRBD1 as a possible D gene (6 bases). The ends were cut back, 1 base at V and 10 bases at J, with 19 bases in the middle. Germline assignment: CDR1 SEHNR and CDR2 FQNEAQ (reference sequence). There are 15 residues in the CDR3. CDR3 coding DNA: TGTGCCAGCAGCTTAGAGGGGGGGACTATCGGAGGAGCTTTCTTT. Translation gives CASSLEGGTIGGAFF.

The chain combines TRBV4-1 with TRBJ2-3; TRBD2 matches 8 bases. J lost 1 base, V lost 0 bases, and 15 bases had no gene match. Per the germline V gene, CDR1 is MGHRA and CDR2 is YSYEKL. This CDR3 spans 20 amino acids. CDR3 region: CASSQDRGLAGRPGTDTQYF. Here the CDR3 DNA reads TGCGCCAGCAGCCAAGATCGGGGTCTAGCGGGCCGCCCAGGCACAGATACGCAGTATTTT.

The chain couples TRBV27 to TRBJ2-4; 7 bases line up with TRBD1. This CDR3 spans 14 amino acids. Unmatched junction bases numbered 8, after V lost 6 bases and J lost 6 bases. In germline, CDR1 is MNHEY, CDR2 SMNVEV (reference sequence). The CDR3 is CASSLRGLGNIQYF. DNA of the CDR3: TGTGCCAGCAGCCTGAGGGGGCTAGGAAACATTCAGTACTTC.

CDR3: CASSPGQQSSGNTIYF. The CDR3 DNA follows: TGTGCCAGCAGCCCGGGACAGCAAAGCTCTGGAAACACCATATATTTT. The chain joins TRBV5-4 to TRBJ1-3; 7 bases line up with TRBD1. The germline gives CDR1 SGHNT, CDR2 YYREEE (reference sequence). Germline trimming cut 4 bases from V and 0 bases from J; bases unmatched to any gene: 7. This CDR3 is built from 16 residues.

This sequence joins TRBV5-4 and TRBJ1-2, with 7 bases matching TRBD1. Germline V gene lookup returns CDR1 SGHNT and CDR2 YYREEE (reference sequence). With 4 bases clipped from V and 7 bases from J, the junction kept 7 bases outside the gene matches. There are 13 residues in the CDR3. DNA of the CDR3: TGTGCCAGCAGCAACGACAGGGTTTCTGGCTACACCTTC. Protein product: CASSNDRVSGYTF.

The chain joins TRBV11-1 to TRBJ2-7, with 8 bases lining up with TRBD2. V lost 6 bases to trimming and J lost 6 bases; unmatched junction nucleotides: 10. The CDR3 length is 14 residues. Germline V CDR1 and CDR2: SGHAT, FQDESV (reference sequence). The CDR3 DNA follows: TGTGCCAGCAGATCCGGGACTAGTCAAGGCGAGCAGTACTTC. It encodes CASRSGTSQGEQYF.